A selection of T cell receptor beta chains follows, all from one sample in a study of cytomegalovirus exposure and HLA in healthy donors. Method: immunoSEQ multiplex PCR; TCRdb's copy keeps in-frame clones and lacks some. The sample holds some 73,000 clones, around nine tenths seen once. The sample taken for sequencing was PBMCs. These receptors were obtained from a woman aged 18-29 years in good health and CMV-seropositive. Each CDR3 is given with its conserved first and last residue. Each record gives: J gene, V gene, clone size, D gene, CDR3 DNA, CDR3 protein. A D gene is named only where the DNA matches it firmly. Clone size, where shown, is once, few, many, or a class for clones that have expanded.

j_gene: TRBJ2-4
v_gene: TRBV15
abundance: -
d_gene: -
CDR3nt: TGTGCCACCAGCAGAGATGCCGTCCAGTCGAACATTCAGTACTTC
CDR3aa: CATSRDAVQSNIQYF

j_gene: TRBJ1-6
v_gene: TRBV6-4
abundance: -
d_gene: -
CDR3nt: TGTGCCAGCAGTGACTCGAATGCAGGGGCAAATTCACCCCTCCACTTT
CDR3aa: CASSDSNAGANSPLHF

j_gene: TRBJ2-1
v_gene: TRBV9
abundance: -
d_gene: TRBD2
CDR3nt: TGTGCCAGCAGCGTACACGGGGGGACTAGCGGGAACAATGAGCAGTTCTTC
CDR3aa: CASSVHGGTSGNNEQFF

j_gene: TRBJ2-1
v_gene: TRBV7-6
abundance: once
d_gene: TRBD2
CDR3nt: TGTGCCAGCAGCACACGTTCTAGCGGGCAGGCCCAGACGAGCTCCTACAATGAGCAGTTCTTC
CDR3aa: CASSTRSSGQAQTSSYNEQFF

j_gene: TRBJ1-5
v_gene: TRBV4-1
abundance: -
d_gene: -
CDR3nt: TGCGCCAGCAGCCAAGAGGGAGAAAACTGGGGCAATCAGCCCCAGCATTTT
CDR3aa: CASSQEGENWGNQPQHF

j_gene: TRBJ1-4
v_gene: TRBV30
abundance: -
d_gene: -
CDR3nt: TGTGCCTGGAGTCCACCGGGCGGGAAACTGTTTTTT
CDR3aa: CAWSPPGGKLFF

j_gene: TRBJ2-7
v_gene: TRBV29-1
abundance: -
d_gene: TRBD2
CDR3nt: TGCAGCGTTTACTTGACTAGCGGGAGGTACTACGAGCAGTACTTC
CDR3aa: CSVYLTSGRYYEQYF

j_gene: TRBJ1-2
v_gene: TRBV5-1
abundance: -
d_gene: TRBD1
CDR3nt: TGCGCCAGCAGCTTGGATCGGGAGGGGGCCTATGGCTACACCTTC
CDR3aa: CASSLDREGAYGYTF

j_gene: TRBJ2-7
v_gene: TRBV27
abundance: -
d_gene: TRBD1
CDR3nt: TGTGCCAGCAGCGGACAGGGCAACGAGCAGTACTTC
CDR3aa: CASSGQGNEQYF

j_gene: TRBJ1-1
v_gene: TRBV19
abundance: -
d_gene: -
CDR3nt: TGTGCCAGTAGTATGAGGGCTTTGGGCCAGAACACTGAAGCTTTCTTT
CDR3aa: CASSMRALGQNTEAFF

j_gene: TRBJ2-3
v_gene: TRBV6-4
abundance: -
d_gene: TRBD1
CDR3nt: TGTGCCAGCAGTGAAGTGACAGGGGCCGGGACAGATACGCAGTATTTT
CDR3aa: CASSEVTGAGTDTQYF

j_gene: TRBJ2-3
v_gene: TRBV6-1
abundance: few
d_gene: -
CDR3nt: TGTGCCAGCAGTGTCGGGAGAACAGATACGCAGTATTTT
CDR3aa: CASSVGRTDTQYF

j_gene: TRBJ2-1
v_gene: TRBV28
abundance: -
d_gene: TRBD2
CDR3nt: TGTGCCAGCAGTTTCAGCGGGAGTCAGGGGAATGAGCAGTTCTTC
CDR3aa: CASSFSGSQGNEQFF

j_gene: TRBJ1-1
v_gene: TRBV7-2
abundance: -
d_gene: -
CDR3nt: TGTGCCAGCAGCTTAGGACAGGTACTGAACACTGAAGCTTTCTTT
CDR3aa: CASSLGQVLNTEAFF

j_gene: TRBJ2-2
v_gene: TRBV23-1
abundance: -
d_gene: TRBD1
CDR3nt: TGCGCCAGCAGTCCTCCAGGGACAGGGATCGACACCGGGGAGCTGTTTTTT
CDR3aa: CASSPPGTGIDTGELFF

j_gene: TRBJ2-7
v_gene: TRBV5-1
abundance: once
d_gene: TRBD1
CDR3nt: TGCGCCAGCTGGAGGACAGGGACATACGAGCAGTACTTC
CDR3aa: CASWRTGTYEQYF

j_gene: TRBJ2-3
v_gene: TRBV19
abundance: -
d_gene: -
CDR3nt: TGTGCCAGTAGCCAATCGGAGGGGCCAGATACGCAGTATTTT
CDR3aa: CASSQSEGPDTQYF

j_gene: TRBJ1-2
v_gene: TRBV5-1
abundance: -
d_gene: -
CDR3nt: TGCGCCAGCAGCTTGGACGGGGGGGCGAGCGGCTACACCTTC
CDR3aa: CASSLDGGASGYTF

j_gene: TRBJ2-7
v_gene: TRBV27
abundance: -
d_gene: -
CDR3nt: TGTGCCAGCAGTTTATCGGGGCAGAAGCTTTCAAAGGACGAGCAGTACTTC
CDR3aa: CASSLSGQKLSKDEQYF

j_gene: TRBJ2-2
v_gene: TRBV19
abundance: -
d_gene: TRBD1
CDR3nt: TGTGCCAGTAGTATTAGGGGGCCCCCCCCCGGGGAGCTGTTTTTT
CDR3aa: CASSIRGPPPGELFF

j_gene: TRBJ2-1
v_gene: TRBV6-5
abundance: -
d_gene: TRBD2
CDR3nt: TGTGCCAGCAGTTACTCGGTGCCAGCGGGAGGGCCTATTCTGTTCTTC
CDR3aa: CASSYSVPAGGPILFF

j_gene: TRBJ2-2
v_gene: TRBV9
abundance: -
d_gene: TRBD2
CDR3nt: TGTGCCAGCAGCTCCCTAGCGGGAGTAGCTGCCACCGGGGAGCTGTTTTTT
CDR3aa: CASSSLAGVAATGELFF

j_gene: TRBJ2-4
v_gene: TRBV29-1
abundance: -
d_gene: -
CDR3nt: TGCAGCGTAGACAGTCTAAACATTCAGTACTTC
CDR3aa: CSVDSLNIQYF

j_gene: TRBJ2-2
v_gene: TRBV19
abundance: few
d_gene: TRBD1
CDR3nt: TGTGCCAGTCGAAGGGGAGGACAGGGGGCGGCCGGGGAGCTGTTTTTT
CDR3aa: CASRRGGQGAAGELFF

j_gene: TRBJ2-2
v_gene: TRBV4-1
abundance: once
d_gene: -
CDR3nt: TGCGCCAGCAGCGAACAAGGGGATCCGAACACCGGGGAGCTGTTTTTT
CDR3aa: CASSEQGDPNTGELFF

j_gene: TRBJ1-4
v_gene: TRBV30
abundance: -
d_gene: -
CDR3nt: TGTGCCTGGAGTGTAGGGGCCACAACTAATGAAAAACTGTTTTTT
CDR3aa: CAWSVGATTNEKLFF

j_gene: TRBJ1-2
v_gene: TRBV10-3
abundance: -
d_gene: -
CDR3nt: TGTGCCACCGGGGGGGGCTATGGCTACACCTTC
CDR3aa: CATGGGYGYTF

j_gene: TRBJ1-5
v_gene: TRBV10-2
abundance: -
d_gene: -
CDR3nt: TGCGCCAGCGCCAGGGAAACGCGCCAGCCCCAGCATTTT
CDR3aa: CASARETRQPQHF

j_gene: TRBJ1-4
v_gene: TRBV4-1
abundance: -
d_gene: -
CDR3nt: TGCGCCAGCAGTTTGGCAGGGGAAGGTCGAAAACTGTTTTTT
CDR3aa: CASSLAGEGRKLFF

j_gene: TRBJ1-2
v_gene: TRBV18
abundance: few
d_gene: TRBD1
CDR3nt: TGTGCCAGCTCACCAGGGACAGGGGCTAACTATGGCTACACCTTC
CDR3aa: CASSPGTGANYGYTF

j_gene: TRBJ2-3
v_gene: TRBV7-6
abundance: -
d_gene: -
CDR3nt: TGTGCCAGCAGCCTCGTTAGGGGTACGCAGTATTTT
CDR3aa: CASSLVRGTQYF

j_gene: TRBJ1-2
v_gene: TRBV4-1
abundance: -
d_gene: TRBD1
CDR3nt: TGCGCCAGTAATCAGGGGGCTAACTATGGCTACACCTTC
CDR3aa: CASNQGANYGYTF

j_gene: TRBJ2-7
v_gene: TRBV7-9
abundance: -
d_gene: TRBD2
CDR3nt: TGTGCCAGCAGCTTAGTTAGCGGGAGGGCTTCCTACGAGCAGTACTTC
CDR3aa: CASSLVSGRASYEQYF

j_gene: TRBJ2-3
v_gene: TRBV30
abundance: -
d_gene: TRBD2
CDR3nt: TGTGCCTGGAGTTTAACTAGCGGGTGGTTCACAGATACGCAGTATTTT
CDR3aa: CAWSLTSGWFTDTQYF

j_gene: TRBJ2-3
v_gene: TRBV7-9
abundance: -
d_gene: TRBD2
CDR3nt: TGTGCCAGCAGCTTAGCTAGCGGGGGCACAGATACGCAGTATTTT
CDR3aa: CASSLASGGTDTQYF

j_gene: TRBJ2-5
v_gene: TRBV27
abundance: -
d_gene: TRBD2
CDR3nt: TGTGCCAGCAGTTTTAAAGGCCGGCTAGCGGGAAGAGAGACCCAGTACTTC
CDR3aa: CASSFKGRLAGRETQYF

j_gene: TRBJ1-2
v_gene: TRBV4-3
abundance: -
d_gene: -
CDR3nt: TGCGCCAGCAGCCAAGATGTTGGGACAAGCTATGGCTACACCTTC
CDR3aa: CASSQDVGTSYGYTF

j_gene: TRBJ1-2
v_gene: TRBV4-2
abundance: -
d_gene: -
CDR3nt: TGTGCCAGCAGCCAAGAGTCGACGGCGGGGGTATATGGCTACACCTTC
CDR3aa: CASSQESTAGVYGYTF

j_gene: TRBJ1-2
v_gene: TRBV29-1
abundance: -
d_gene: TRBD1
CDR3nt: TGCAGCGACCGACAGGGGACCTATGGCTACACCTTC
CDR3aa: CSDRQGTYGYTF

j_gene: TRBJ2-3
v_gene: TRBV7-9
abundance: -
d_gene: TRBD2
CDR3nt: TGTGCCAGCAGCGCGGGGGGTGCCACAGATACGCAGTATTTT
CDR3aa: CASSAGGATDTQYF

j_gene: TRBJ2-7
v_gene: TRBV19
abundance: -
d_gene: TRBD1
CDR3nt: TGTGCCAGTAGTATCCGCCTAGACAGGGGGTCCGAGCAGTACTTC
CDR3aa: CASSIRLDRGSEQYF

j_gene: TRBJ2-7
v_gene: TRBV29-1
abundance: -
d_gene: -
CDR3nt: TGCAGCGTTGGCTGGACTCCCGACGATCCTTACGAGCAGTACTTC
CDR3aa: CSVGWTPDDPYEQYF

j_gene: TRBJ2-5
v_gene: TRBV6-5
abundance: medium-sized
d_gene: TRBD1
CDR3nt: TGTGCCAGCAGTTACATGACAGGGTCTTCGGAGACCCAGTACTTC
CDR3aa: CASSYMTGSSETQYF

j_gene: TRBJ1-1
v_gene: TRBV30
abundance: -
d_gene: -
CDR3nt: TGTGCCTGGAGTGTGGGAGGGGTCCCAGCCTTCACTGAAGCTTTCTTT
CDR3aa: CAWSVGGVPAFTEAFF

j_gene: TRBJ2-1
v_gene: TRBV11-3
abundance: -
d_gene: TRBD2
CDR3nt: TGTGCCAGCTCCCCTTCCCTGCTCCTAGCGGGAGGGCCGAGCGATGAGCAGTTCTTC
CDR3aa: CASSPSLLLAGGPSDEQFF

j_gene: TRBJ1-2
v_gene: TRBV6-1
abundance: -
d_gene: -
CDR3nt: TGTGCCAGCAGTGAAATTTTGGCGGGGGACATCAGGTATGGCTACACCTTC
CDR3aa: CASSEILAGDIRYGYTF

j_gene: TRBJ2-5
v_gene: TRBV7-8
abundance: -
d_gene: -
CDR3nt: TGTGCCAGCAGCTTAGATTTGACAGTCCAAGAGACCCAGTACTTC
CDR3aa: CASSLDLTVQETQYF

j_gene: TRBJ2-3
v_gene: TRBV7-8
abundance: -
d_gene: -
CDR3nt: TGTGCCAGCAGCTTAGTGAGGAGCCCCACAGATACGCAGTATTTT
CDR3aa: CASSLVRSPTDTQYF

j_gene: TRBJ2-5
v_gene: TRBV2
abundance: once
d_gene: -
CDR3nt: TGTGCCAGCAGTGACAGGGCCGGTGGATGGGAGACCCAGTACTTC
CDR3aa: CASSDRAGGWETQYF

j_gene: TRBJ2-1
v_gene: TRBV2
abundance: -
d_gene: TRBD2
CDR3nt: TGTGCCAGCAGTGAAAGGCGGGAGGGCCTCGACAATGAGCAGTTCTTC
CDR3aa: CASSERREGLDNEQFF

j_gene: TRBJ2-5
v_gene: TRBV5-6
abundance: -
d_gene: -
CDR3nt: TGTGCCAGCAGCACGGACGGGGGATCCCAAGAGACCCAGTACTTC
CDR3aa: CASSTDGGSQETQYF

j_gene: TRBJ2-5
v_gene: TRBV28
abundance: -
d_gene: -
CDR3nt: TGTGCCAGCAAGGGGGGGCCCTTAGAGACCCAGTACTTC
CDR3aa: CASKGGPLETQYF

j_gene: TRBJ2-2
v_gene: TRBV9
abundance: -
d_gene: -
CDR3nt: TGTGCCAGCAGCGTTGCGGGGACCGGGGAGCTGTTTTTT
CDR3aa: CASSVAGTGELFF

j_gene: TRBJ2-7
v_gene: TRBV5-4
abundance: -
d_gene: -
CDR3nt: TGTGCCAGCAGCGCAAGGGGGTTCGAGCAGTACTTC
CDR3aa: CASSARGFEQYF

j_gene: TRBJ2-3
v_gene: TRBV7-2
abundance: -
d_gene: TRBD2
CDR3nt: TGTGCCAGCAGCTTGAGCGGGGTGGGAGATACGCAGTATTTT
CDR3aa: CASSLSGVGDTQYF

j_gene: TRBJ1-3
v_gene: TRBV4-2
abundance: -
d_gene: -
CDR3nt: TGTGCCAGCAGCCAAAGGGGGGGAGGGGCTGGAAACACCATATATTTT
CDR3aa: CASSQRGGGAGNTIYF